The present TCR beta chain was sequenced within a study of blood T cell repertoires in COVID-19. At the level of the study: The United States, Italy and Spain supplied acute and convalescent COVID-19 samples. Sample material is recorded as cDNA or gDNA derived from T cells, B-cell-depleted T cells, or PBMCs.

The Seattle patients joined while their infection was active and were tracked longitudinally afterward. Original methodology: Amplification of reference gene primers provided the estimated nucleated cell counts. Clones were sequenced by immunoSEQ multiplex PCR, and TCRdb holds only the in-frame ones, with some missing. That table supplies the V and J calls and clone size; D and trimming were determined from the DNA. Of roughly 330,000 clones listed, approximately 90% are singletons. The CDR3 consists of 17 residues. With 0 bases removed from V and 1 base from J, the gap between germline ends came to 15 bases. In germline, CDR1 is MGHRA, CDR2 YSYEKL.

Sample: peripheral blood. This sequence joins TRBV4-1 and TRBJ1-2; D is possibly TRBD1 (6 bases). The sequence was obtained from a man younger than 45 with COVID-19, enrolled during active disease. This chain's CDR3 is CASSQEARGGFNYGYTF. The DNA for the CDR3 is TGCGCCAGCAGCCAAGAGGCCAGGGGAGGGTTTAACTATGGCTACACCTTC.